This TCR beta chain appears in the sequencing data of a study of blood T cell repertoires in COVID-19. Background on the study: Researchers got acute and convalescent COVID-19 samples from the United States, Italy and Spain. Nucleic acid was either cDNA or gDNA, and it came from T cells, B-cell-depleted T cells, or PBMCs.

In the authors' methods: Reference gene primer amplification yielded estimated nucleated cell counts. Sequencing used immunoSEQ multiplex PCR; TCRdb keeps in-frame clones, though not all of them. That table gives V, J and clone size, and the DNA gave D and trimming. Among 200,000 or so clones listed, around 84% were seen once. CDR1 and CDR2 (germline): LGHDT, YNNKEL (reference sequence). The CDR3 has 12 residues. Trimming left V 1 base short and J 5 bases short, with 5 bases between. The clonotype comes from a human donor in a cohort sampled during active COVID-19. The sequenced sample was peripheral blood. The chain couples TRBV3-1 (or the pseudogene TRBV3-2) to TRBJ1-1; D call uncertain. This chain's CDR3 is CASSQVRTEAFF. The CDR3 nucleotides read TGTGCCAGCAGCCAAGTCAGAACTGAAGCTTTCTTT.